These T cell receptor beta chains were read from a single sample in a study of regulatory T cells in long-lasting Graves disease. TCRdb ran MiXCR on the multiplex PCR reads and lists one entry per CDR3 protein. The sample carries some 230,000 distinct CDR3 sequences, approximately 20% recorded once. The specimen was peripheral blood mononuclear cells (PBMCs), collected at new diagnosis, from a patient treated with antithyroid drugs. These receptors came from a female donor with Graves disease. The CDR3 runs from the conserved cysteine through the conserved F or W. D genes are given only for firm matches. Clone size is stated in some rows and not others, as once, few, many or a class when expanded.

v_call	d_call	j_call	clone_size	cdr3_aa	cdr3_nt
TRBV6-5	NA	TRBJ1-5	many	CASSYGWEVFSNQPQHF	TGTGCCAGCAGTTACGGTTGGGAGGTCTTTAGCAATCAGCCCCAGCATTTT
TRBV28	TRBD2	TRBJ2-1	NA	CASSSGEYNEQFF	TGTGCCAGCTCTAGCGGGGAGTACAATGAGCAGTTCTTC
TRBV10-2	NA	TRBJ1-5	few	CASTRGGQPQHF	TGCGCCAGCACTCGCGGTGGTCAGCCCCAGCATTTT
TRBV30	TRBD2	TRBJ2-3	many	CAWFRTSGRVTDTQYF	TGTGCCTGGTTCAGGACTAGCGGGAGAGTTACAGATACGCAGTATTTT
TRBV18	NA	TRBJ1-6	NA	CASSLYYNSPLHF	TGTGCCAGCTCACTGTACTATAATTCACCCCTCCACTTT
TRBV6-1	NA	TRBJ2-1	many	CASTLRGAYNEQFF	TGTGCCAGCACTTTGAGGGGGGCCTACAATGAGCAGTTCTTC
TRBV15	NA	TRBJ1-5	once	CATSEQDYQPQHF	TGTGCCACCAGTGAGCAGGATTATCAGCCCCAGCATTTT
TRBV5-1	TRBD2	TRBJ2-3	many	CASSLSGTSGRFRLDTQYF	TGCGCCAGCAGCTTGTCCGGGACTAGCGGGAGGTTTAGGCTAGATACGCAGTATTTT
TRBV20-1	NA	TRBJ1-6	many	CSARAVGVGSPLHF	TGCAGTGCTAGGGCTGTCGGTGTAGGTTCACCCCTCCACTTT
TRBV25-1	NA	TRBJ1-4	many	CASSEGLAGGSNEKLFF	TGTGCCAGCAGTGAAGGGCTGGCTGGGGGCTCCAATGAAAAACTGTTTTTT
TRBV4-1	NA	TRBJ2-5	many	CASSQGIGETQYF	TGCGCCAGCAGCCAGGGCATTGGGGAGACCCAGTACTTC
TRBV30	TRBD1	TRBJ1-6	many	CAWSLSGTGSSPLHF	TGTGCCTGGAGTCTCTCCGGGACAGGGAGTTCACCCCTCCACTTT
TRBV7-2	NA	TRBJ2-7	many	CASSPPAVSEQYF	TGTGCCAGCAGCCCTCCGGCTGTTTCAGAGCAGTACTTC
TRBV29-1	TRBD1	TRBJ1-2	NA	CSVLKTGARGYTF	TGCAGCGTTCTCAAGACAGGGGCGAGAGGCTACACCTTC
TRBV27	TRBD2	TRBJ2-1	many	CASSLQAGGSNEQFF	TGTGCCAGCAGTTTACAAGCGGGAGGATCCAATGAGCAGTTCTTC
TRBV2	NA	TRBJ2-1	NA	CASSGLEPRSYNEQFF	TGTGCCAGCAGTGGGCTGGAGCCTCGCTCCTACAATGAGCAGTTCTTC
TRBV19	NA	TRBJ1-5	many	CASSRLAQPQHF	TGTGCCAGTAGCAGGCTCGCGCAGCCCCAGCATTTT
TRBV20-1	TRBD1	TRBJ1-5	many	CSAPTGDSNQPQHF	TGCAGTGCCCCTACAGGGGATAGCAATCAGCCCCAGCATTTT
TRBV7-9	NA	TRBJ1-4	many	CASSFPGINEKLFF	TGTGCCAGCAGCTTCCCCGGGATCAATGAAAAACTGTTTTTT
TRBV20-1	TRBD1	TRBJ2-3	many	CSAHDRGRTDTQYF	TGCAGTGCACACGACAGGGGGCGCACAGATACGCAGTATTTT
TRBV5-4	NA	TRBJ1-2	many	CASTRLYANYGYTF	TGTGCCAGCACCCGACTGTACGCTAACTATGGCTACACCTTC
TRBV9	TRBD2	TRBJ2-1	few	CASSAYRRSGKNEQFF	TGTGCCAGCAGCGCCTACCGTAGGAGCGGGAAAAATGAGCAGTTCTTC
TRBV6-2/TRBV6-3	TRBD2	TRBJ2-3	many	CASSDYLAGGPTDTQYF	TGTGCCAGCAGCGACTATCTAGCGGGAGGGCCGACAGATACGCAGTATTTT
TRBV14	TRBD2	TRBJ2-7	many	CASSPLSSGMGFEQYF	TGTGCCAGCAGCCCCCTATCTAGCGGGATGGGGTTCGAGCAGTACTTC
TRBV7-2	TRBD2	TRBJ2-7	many	CASSLVGTSGYYEQYF	TGTGCCAGCAGCTTAGTCGGGACTAGCGGGTACTACGAGCAGTACTTC